Below are 23 T cell receptor beta chains sequenced from a single sample in a study of breast tumors, draining lymph nodes, adjacent tissues. Breast cancer patients provided tissue from their axillary draining lymph nodes. Via MiXCR, TCRdb re-called the multiplex PCR reads, giving one row per CDR3 protein. The repertoire has about 230,000 distinct CDR3 sequences, roughly 32% of them found once; the top ten carry 1.2% to 1.5%. Sequenced input: axillary lymph node tissue. These receptors were collected from a female donor with breast cancer. Some clones in this sample may be carry-over from other donors' samples.

This clonotype has ten or more counts. The rearrangement uses TRBV13 and TRBJ1-3; D not certain. Germline V CDR1 and CDR2: PRHDT, FYEKMQ (reference sequence). V was cut by 3 bases and J by 0 bases, with 6 bases left in between. This CDR3 has 14 amino acids. The CDR3 spells CASSLSSSGNTIYF. The CDR3 nucleotides are TGTGCCAGCAGCTTGTCCAGCTCTGGAAACACCATATATTTT.

This clonotype was recorded at least ten times. The J gene is TRBJ2-2, the V gene TRBV5-1, with 9 bases aligning to TRBD2. The trim removed 4 bases at V and 4 bases at J, leaving 2 bases unmatched. This CDR3 contains 14 residues. Germline loops: CDR1 SGHRS, CDR2 YFSETQ. The CDR3 sequence: CASSGGLATGELFF. As DNA, the CDR3 is TGCGCCAGCAGCGGGGGACTAGCCACCGGGGAGCTGTTTTTT. The whole variable domain, remainder taken from reference TRBV5-1 and TRBJ2-2, is KAGVTQTPRYLIKTRGQQVTLSCSPISGHRSVSWYQQTPGQGLQFLFEYFSETQRNKGNFPGRFSGRQFSNSRSEMNVSTLELGDSALYLCASSGGLATGELFFGEGSRLTVL.

This clonotype occurred many times. The chain joins TRBV24-1 to TRBJ2-1; D may correspond to TRBD1 or TRBD2 (5 bases each). CDR1 and CDR2 (germline): KGHDR, SFDVKD. This CDR3 has 17 amino acids. V dropped 4 bases and J dropped 8 bases, with 23 bases sitting between them. CDR3 DNA sequence: TGTGCCACCAGTGACATTCAAAAGGGACGCTTGTTGCATGAGCAGTTCTTC. Residues: CATSDIQKGRLLHEQFF.

This clonotype was picked up a small number of times. Given a much more abundant clone one base away, this may be a read error. The chain has TRBV11-2 and TRBJ2-7; 8 bases map to TRBD2. CDR1 is SGHAT, CDR2 FQNNGV, per germline. V gave up 4 bases and J gave up 0 bases; unmatched junction bases: 5. CDR3 size: 15 residues. CDR3: CASSYQAGASYEQYF. The CDR3 nucleotides are TGTGCCAGCAGCTACCAAGCGGGAGCCTCCTACGAGCAGTACTTC.

This clonotype was seen many times. V gene TRBV2 combines with J gene TRBJ2-7; tentatively, D is TRBD1 or TRBD2 (6 bases each). Germline V gene sequence: CDR1 SNHLY, CDR2 FYNNEI. The CDR3 contains 14 residues. V lost 8 bases and J lost 2, with 16 bases in between. The CDR3 loop is CASFEGGLTYEQYF. In DNA, the CDR3 is TGTGCCAGCTTTGAAGGGGGGCTAACCTACGAGCAGTACTTC. The entire variable domain, with the rest obtained from reference TRBV2 and TRBJ2-7, is as follows: EPEVTQTPSHQVTQMGQEVILRCVPISNHLYFYWYRQILGQKVEFLVSFYNNEISEKSEIFDDQFSVERPDGSNFTLKIRSTKLEDSAMYFCASFEGGLTYEQYFGPGTRLTVT.

Concerning this clonotype: A much larger clone lies a single base off, so this may be a read error. V and J are TRBV20-1 and TRBJ2-6; possible D gene TRBD1, 5 bases. Germline values: CDR1 DFQATT, CDR2 SNEGSKA (reference sequence). This CDR3 has 16 residues. CDR3 protein: CSARATGFSAANVLTF. DNA for the CDR3: TGCAGTGCTAGGGCTACAGGCTTCTCTGCGGCCAACGTCCTGACTTTC.

The V and J genes are TRBV2 and TRBJ1-3; D is ambiguous. CDR1 and CDR2 from the germline V gene are SNHLY and FYNNEI. Trimming shortened V by 1 base and J by 9 bases, and 10 bases separated the two germline ends. The CDR3 contains 13 residues. CDR3 DNA sequence: TGTGCCAGCAGTGAAGACCTAGTAAGCACCATATATTTT. The encoded protein is CASSEDLVSTIYF.

Comment on this clonotype: This may come from a read error, since a much larger clone is one base off. The chain has TRBV25-1 and TRBJ2-1; TRBD2 matches 10 bases. Germline V lookup: CDR1 MGHDK, CDR2 SYGVNS. Trimming took 6 bases from V and 12 from J; bases not matched to a gene: 11. The length of the CDR3 is 14 residues. DNA for the CDR3: TGTGCCAGCAGCCTAGCGGGAGCCTCCCATGGGCAGTTCTTC. It specifies CASSLAGASHGQFF.

A single count supports this clonotype. A much larger clone differs from this one at a single base, so this may be a read error. The chain recombines TRBV18 with TRBJ1-3; D unresolved. Per the germline V gene, CDR1 is KGHSH and CDR2 is LQKENI. V lost 2 bases to trimming and J lost 2 bases, with 10 bases between them. This CDR3 has 15 residues. The CDR3 sequence is CASSPKHYPGNTIYF. The CDR3 DNA follows: TGTGCCAGCTCACCAAAGCATTACCCTGGAAACACCATATATTTT.

Note on this clonotype: A single base separates this from a much larger clone, so it may be a read error. The rearrangement joins TRBV11-3 to TRBJ2-7; 8 nucleotides agree with TRBD2. The germline CDR1 and CDR2 sequences are SGHNT and YENEEA. The CDR3 runs 13 residues. Losses at the gene ends were 3 bases for V and 6 bases for J; bases not matched to a gene: 4. The CDR3 DNA follows: TGTGCCAGCAGCTTTACTAGCGGCTCCGAGCAGTACTTC. This translates into CASSFTSGSEQYF.

The sample holds a few counts of this clonotype. This may come from a read error, since a much larger clone is one base off. The V and J genes are TRBV4-1 and TRBJ2-7; TRBD1 matches 9 bases. CDR3 length equals 15 residues. Germline V CDR1 and CDR2: MGHRA, YSYEKL. The CDR3 reads CASGQGRTGEGEQYF. The DNA for the CDR3 is TGCGCCAGCGGCCAAGGCAGGACAGGGGAGGGGGAGCAGTACTTC.

This clonotype was counted many times. This rearrangement joins TRBV11-1 to TRBJ1-6; the D is unclear. The length of the CDR3 is 16 residues. In germline, CDR1 is SGHAT, CDR2 FQDESV (reference sequence). The V end was cut by 2 bases, the J end by 9 bases, with 17 bases between. As DNA, the CDR3 is TGTGCCAGCAGCTTATCGACGGCAGTCATTACTTCACCCCTCCACTTT. Encoded protein: CASSLSTAVITSPLHF. Full variable domain (rest looked up from reference TRBV11-1 and TRBJ1-6): EAEVAQSPRYKITEKSQAVAFWCDPISGHATLYWYRQILGQGPELLVQFQDESVVDDSQLPKDRFSAERLKGVDSTLKIQPAELGDSAMYLCASSLSTAVITSPLHFGNGTRLTVT.

There are a few counts of this clonotype. This may be a read error: a much more frequent sequence differs by one nucleotide. The genes are TRBV20-1 and TRBJ2-7; TRBD2 matches at 7 bases. The CDR3 is 13 residues long. Germline V gene lookup returns CDR1 DFQATT and CDR2 SNEGSKA (reference sequence). CDR3 sequence reads: CSAREVWDYAQYF. CDR3 DNA sequence: TGCAGTGCTAGAGAGGTCTGGGACTACGCGCAGTACTTC.

This clonotype was seen repeatedly, ten times or more. The chain combines TRBV16 with TRBJ1-6, with D hard to call. Germline CDR1 is KGHSY and CDR2 is FQNENV. Trimming cost V 7 bases and J 9 bases, with 13 bases left between them. The CDR3 spans 13 residues. The CDR3 nucleotides read TGTGCCAGCACCCCTTGGCGGTCTTCACCCCTCCACTTT. Amino acid sequence: CASTPWRSSPLHF.

This chain joins TRBV29-1 and TRBJ1-4; the D gene is possibly TRBD1 (6 bases). This CDR3 spans 15 amino acids. Trimming cost V 8 bases and J 5 bases, with 21 bases left between them. Germline V CDR1 and CDR2: SQVTM, ANQGSEA. CDR3 amino acids: CSSGGATGHNEKLFF. The CDR3 DNA is TGCAGCTCCGGGGGGGCTACAGGGCACAATGAAAAACTGTTTTTT.

This clonotype has at least ten counts. The rearrangement joins TRBV30 to TRBJ1-3; no firm D call. The CDR3 totals 15 residues. The V end was cut by 5 bases, the J end by 1 base, with 15 bases between. The germline V gene has CDR1 GTSNPN and CDR2 SVGIG (reference sequence). CDR3 in amino acids: CAWGRTGGSGNTIYF. In DNA, the CDR3 is TGTGCCTGGGGGAGGACGGGCGGTTCTGGAAACACCATATATTTT.

The sample holds many counts of this clonotype. This rearrangement joins TRBV3-1 to TRBJ2-5; 13 nucleotides agree with TRBD2. The CDR3 is 16 amino acids. Per the germline V gene, CDR1 is LGHDT and CDR2 is YNNKEL (reference sequence). The V segment lost 4 bases and the J segment 5 bases; nucleotides outside the gene matches: 7. The CDR3 here is CASSPRLAGGRETQYF. DNA of the CDR3: TGTGCCAGCAGCCCTCGACTAGCGGGAGGACGGGAGACCCAGTACTTC.

This clonotype was seen at least ten times. For the CDR3, the DNA is TGTGCCACCAGCGCTGGGACGGGAGGTAGCGCAGATACGCAGTATTTT. This translates into CATSAGTGGSADTQYF. The chain has TRBV15 and TRBJ2-3; TRBD2 aligns across 7 bases. The J segment lost 4 bases and the V segment lost 5 bases, leaving 12 bases of the junction unmatched. This CDR3 contains 16 residues. CDR1 is LNHNV and CDR2 is YYDKDF in the germline V gene (reference sequence).

This clonotype was detected ten times or more. The genes are TRBV30 and TRBJ2-1; a possible D gene is TRBD1 (5 bases). Per the germline V gene, CDR1 is GTSNPN and CDR2 is SVGIG (reference sequence). The V end lost 7 bases, the J end lost 4 bases, and 11 bases lay between the germline ends. CDR3 length equals 12 residues. The CDR3 region is CAYSRQYNEQFF. The CDR3 DNA sequence: TGTGCCTACTCGCGACAGTACAATGAGCAGTTCTTC.

This clonotype was found once. A junction boundary mismatches the germline segment, possibly from a read error. The V call is TRBV25-1, the J call TRBJ1-5; 10 bases are a match to TRBD1. The germline gives CDR1 MGHDK, CDR2 SYGVNS. This CDR3 comprises 18 residues. The CDR3 DNA sequence: TGTGCCAGCAGTACCCTGACAGGGGGCAGGGAAAGCAGTCAGCCCCAGCATTTT. It codes for CASSTLTGGRESSQPQHF.

Turning to this clonotype: Compared with germline, one end of the junction differs, possibly owing to a read error. The chain carries TRBV27 and TRBJ1-5; TRBD1 matches at 8 bases. CDR1 is MNHEY, CDR2 SMNVEV, per germline (reference sequence). This CDR3 is built from 15 residues. CDR3 sequence reads: CATTDRVIENQLQHF. CDR3 nucleotides: TGTGCCACCACGGACAGGGTTATTGAGAATCAGCTCCAGCATTTT.

This clonotype was detected ten times or more. The chain combines TRBV20-1 with TRBJ1-4; D is perhaps TRBD1 (5 bases). The CDR3 is 14 amino acids. The germline gives CDR1 DFQATT, CDR2 SNEGSKA (reference sequence). V lost 6 bases and J 8 bases, leaving 19 bases between the germline ends. In DNA, the CDR3 is TGCAGTGCGAACCCCCCAGGGAAAGGGGAAAAACTGTTTTTT. Translating gives CSANPPGKGEKLFF.

In the case of this clonotype: Lacking the conserved final phenylalanine or tryptophan, this CDR3 likely reflects a read error. The rearrangement joins TRBV7-2 to TRBJ2-5; 7 positions match TRBD1. CDR3 size: 14 residues. V was clipped by 0 bases and J by 3 bases; unmatched bases: 1. Germline V gives CDR1 SGHTA, CDR2 FQGNSA. This chain's CDR3 is CASSLAGQKETQYL. The CDR3 DNA is TGTGCCAGCAGCTTAGCGGGACAGAAAGAGACCCAGTACCTC.